What follows is one TCR beta chain and its context. V shed 3 bases, J shed 5 bases, and the junction held 9 bases outside the gene matches. This CDR3 is 16 amino acids long. Germline V lookup: CDR1 SGHRS, CDR2 YFSETQ. The data were taken from a study of shared T cell receptors in the human thymus. Sequencing was performed with immunoSEQ multiplex PCR; in TCRdb, only in-frame clones are kept and a portion is missing. Among more than 550,000 clones listed, approximately 83% were seen once. The same data also contributed to another study, on human thymus T cells. As that study records: Samples came from healthy Finnish infants during open corrective cardiac surgery. From resections taken during corrective heart surgery, the thymus tissue was obtained. It looked as if thymic and blood repertoires used V and J genes in a biased way. Unrelated individuals reportedly shared highly overlapping thymic TCR repertoires.

Sequenced sample: thymocytes. This TCR was sampled from a girl less than two years old with a congenital heart defect. This chain connects TRBV5-1 to TRBJ2-5, with 11 bases identical to TRBD2. Here the CDR3 reads CASSSTSGVGAETQYF. In DNA, the CDR3 is TGCGCCAGCAGCTCGACTAGCGGGGTGGGGGCGGAGACCCAGTACTTC.